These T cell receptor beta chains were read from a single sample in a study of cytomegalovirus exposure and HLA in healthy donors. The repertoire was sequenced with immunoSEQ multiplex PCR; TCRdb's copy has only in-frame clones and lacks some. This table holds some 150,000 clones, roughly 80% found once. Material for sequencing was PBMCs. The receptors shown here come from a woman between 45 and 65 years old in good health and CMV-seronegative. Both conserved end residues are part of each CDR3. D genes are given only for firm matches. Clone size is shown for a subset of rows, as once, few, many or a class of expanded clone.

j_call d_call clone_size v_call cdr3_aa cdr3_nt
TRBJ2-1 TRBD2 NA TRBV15 CATSASGRDEQFF TGTGCCACCAGCGCAAGCGGGAGGGATGAGCAGTTCTTC
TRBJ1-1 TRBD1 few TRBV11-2 CASSLGTGVTEAFF TGTGCCAGCAGCTTAGGGACAGGGGTCACTGAAGCTTTCTTT
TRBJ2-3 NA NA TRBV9 CASSVGGREGTDTQYF TGTGCCAGCAGCGTAGGGGGCCGCGAGGGCACAGATACGCAGTATTTT
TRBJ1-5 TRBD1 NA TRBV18 CASSQTGTGKSQPQHF TGTGCCAGCTCACAGACGGGGACAGGGAAGAGTCAGCCCCAGCATTTT
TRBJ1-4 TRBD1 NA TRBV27 CASSLSGGWDNEKLFF TGTGCCAGCAGTTTATCAGGGGGCTGGGATAATGAAAAACTGTTTTTT
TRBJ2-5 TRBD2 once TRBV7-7 CASSAGLAEKETQYF TGTGCCAGCAGCGCGGGACTAGCGGAAAAAGAGACCCAGTACTTC
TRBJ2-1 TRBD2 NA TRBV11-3 CASSSRTSYEQFF TGTGCCAGCAGCTCCCGGACTAGCTATGAGCAGTTCTTC
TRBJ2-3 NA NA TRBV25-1 CASKGTGTDTQYF TGTGCCAGCAAAGGAACAGGCACAGATACGCAGTATTTT
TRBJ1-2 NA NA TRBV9 CASSPRGSYGYTF TGTGCCAGCAGCCCCCGGGGGAGCTATGGCTACACCTTC
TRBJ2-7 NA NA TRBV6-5 CASSLGTPSEQYF TGTGCCAGTAGTCTTGGGACACCCAGCGAGCAGTACTTC
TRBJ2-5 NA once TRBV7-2 CASSQADWGGHQYF TGTGCCAGCAGCCAAGCCGATTGGGGGGGCCACCAGTACTTC
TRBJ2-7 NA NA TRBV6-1 CASNPGQVAYEQYF TGTGCCAGCAATCCGGGACAAGTAGCCTACGAGCAGTACTTC
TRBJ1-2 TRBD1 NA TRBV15 CATSRDQGGFNYGYTF TGTGCCACCAGCAGAGATCAGGGGGGCTTCAACTATGGCTACACCTTC
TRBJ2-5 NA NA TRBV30 CAWSGLSSRPGTQYF TGTGCCTGGAGTGGACTATCCTCACGGCCCGGGACCCAGTACTTC
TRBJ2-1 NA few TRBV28 CASSSWTLGGDNEQFF TGTGCCAGCAGTTCTTGGACCCTCGGGGGAGACAATGAGCAGTTCTTC
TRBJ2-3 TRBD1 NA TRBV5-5 CASSLFGQGLRGGTDTQYF TGTGCCAGCAGCTTATTCGGACAGGGTCTTCGGGGCGGCACAGATACGCAGTATTTT
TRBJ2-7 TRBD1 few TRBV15 CATSRNRDSSYEQYF TGTGCCACCAGCAGAAACCGGGACAGCTCCTACGAGCAGTACTTC
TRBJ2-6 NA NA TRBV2 CASMYSGAGANVLTF TGTGCCAGCATGTATTCGGGGGCTGGGGCCAACGTCCTGACTTTC
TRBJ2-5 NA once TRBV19 CASSISGSIQETQYF TGTGCCAGTAGTATATCGGGTAGTATTCAAGAGACCCAGTACTTC
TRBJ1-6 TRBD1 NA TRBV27 CASMRDRGISYNSPLHF TGTGCCAGCATGAGGGACAGGGGGATCTCCTATAATTCACCCCTCCACTTT
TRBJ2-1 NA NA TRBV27 CASSAYRAETYNEQFF TGTGCCAGCAGTGCCTACAGGGCAGAGACTTACAATGAGCAGTTCTTC
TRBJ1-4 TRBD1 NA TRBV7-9 CASSRTPGQGALTNEKLFF TGTGCCAGCAGCCGAACCCCGGGACAGGGGGCTTTAACTAATGAAAAACTGTTTTTT
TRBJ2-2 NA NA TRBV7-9 CASSLGTPNTGELFF TGTGCCAGCAGCTTAGGGACACCTAACACCGGGGAGCTGTTTTTT